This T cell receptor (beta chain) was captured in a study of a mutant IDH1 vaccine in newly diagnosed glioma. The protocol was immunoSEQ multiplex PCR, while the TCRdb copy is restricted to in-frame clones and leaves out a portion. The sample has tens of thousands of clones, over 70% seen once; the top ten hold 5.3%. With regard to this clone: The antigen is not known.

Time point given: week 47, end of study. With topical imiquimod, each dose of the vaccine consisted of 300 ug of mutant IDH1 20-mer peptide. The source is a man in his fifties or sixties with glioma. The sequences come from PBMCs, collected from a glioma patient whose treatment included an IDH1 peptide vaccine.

CDR3: CASSPLAGGFQETQYF. The CDR3 DNA follows: TGTGCCAGCAGTCCTTTAGCGGGGGGATTCCAAGAGACCCAGTACTTC. The J gene is TRBJ2-5, the V gene TRBV6-6; TRBD2 aligns across 10 bases. Germline CDR1 is MNHNY and CDR2 is SVGAGI (reference sequence). With 5 bases clipped from V and 1 base from J, the junction kept 7 bases outside the gene matches. The CDR3 is made up of 16 amino acids.